A single sample is the source of the 15 T cell receptor beta chains below, sequenced in a study of blood T cell repertoires in COVID-19. Sequencing was performed with immunoSEQ multiplex PCR; in TCRdb, only in-frame clones are kept and a portion is missing. The sample yields 170,000 or so clones, 84% seen once. Sequences were obtained from peripheral blood. All receptors derive from a man between 18 and 35 years old with active or convalescent COVID-19.

The chain recombines TRBV4-1 with TRBJ2-1; 7 positions agree with TRBD2. The junction had 9 bases not matched to a gene; V was cut back by 0 bases and J by 10 bases. The CDR3 covers 15 residues. Germline lookup yields CDR1 MGHRA and CDR2 YSYEKL. DNA of the CDR3: TGCGCCAGCAGCCAAGAGGCTAGCGGCCTACGGGAGCAGTTCTTC. Protein: CASSQEASGLREQFF.

The CDR3 reads CASSLAPSGAWYSSTDTQYF. The CDR3, as DNA: TGTGCCAGCAGCTTAGCGCCTAGCGGGGCCTGGTATTCTAGCACAGATACGCAGTATTTT. The gene calls are TRBV7-2 and TRBJ2-3; 9 nucleotides agree with TRBD2. Trimming took 0 bases from V and 0 from J; bases not matched to a gene: 13. Germline V gene data show CDR1 as SGHTA and CDR2 as FQGNSA. The CDR3 loop spans 20 amino acids.

CDR3 nucleotide sequence: TGTGCCAGCAGCCAAGAAGTGGCTAGCGGGACGCCTAGGGATGAGCAGTTCTTC. Protein product: CASSQEVASGTPRDEQFF. The chain employs TRBV14 and TRBJ2-1, with 9 nucleotides matching TRBD2. With 0 bases clipped from V and 8 bases from J, the junction kept 14 bases outside the gene matches. Germline loops: CDR1 SGHDN, CDR2 FVKESK. The CDR3 is made up of 18 amino acids.

V usage is TRBV25-1 and J usage is TRBJ2-5; D call uncertain. This CDR3 is built from 12 residues. In germline, CDR1 is MGHDK, CDR2 SYGVNS. V lost 4 bases, J lost 5 bases, and 8 bases lay in between. Here the CDR3 reads CASSAMRETQYF. CDR3 nucleotides: TGTGCCAGCAGTGCAATGAGGGAGACCCAGTACTTC.

The chain recombines TRBV18 with TRBJ1-4; 8 nucleotides line up with TRBD1. Germline assignment: CDR1 KGHSH and CDR2 LQKENI. Germline trimming cut 1 base from V and 8 bases from J; bases unmatched to any gene: 6. CDR3 length: 15 residues. The CDR3 reads CASSPRQGKEEKLFF. CDR3 DNA: TGTGCCAGCTCACCACGACAGGGGAAAGAAGAAAAACTGTTTTTT. The whole variable domain, filled in from reference TRBV18 and TRBJ1-4, reads NAGVMQNPRHLVRRRGQEARLRCSPMKGHSHVYWYRQLPEEGLKFMVYLQKENIIDESGMPKERFSAEFPKEGPSILRIQQVVRGDSAAYFCASSPRQGKEEKLFFGSGTQLSVL.

The J gene is TRBJ1-1, the V gene TRBV20-1, with D possibly being TRBD1 (5 bases). The CDR3 has 13 amino acids. The germline CDR1 and CDR2 sequences are DFQATT and SNEGSKA (reference sequence). V gave up 3 bases and J gave up 2 bases, with 10 bases separating them. The CDR3 is CSASRTGNTEAFF. The CDR3 DNA reads TGCAGTGCTAGTCGAACAGGCAACACTGAAGCTTTCTTT.

This clone was picked up a small number of times. V usage is TRBV7-2 and J usage is TRBJ2-1; tentatively, D is TRBD1 (6 bases). The CDR3 length is 13 residues. The germline CDR1 and CDR2 sequences are SGHTA and FQGNSA. Trimming left V 0 bases short and J 10 bases short, with 10 bases between. The CDR3 DNA reads as TGTGCCAGCAGCTTAGCGGTCAGGGGCGAGCAGTTCTTC. This gives the protein CASSLAVRGEQFF.

The chain carries TRBV2 and TRBJ1-4; 7 bases align to TRBD1. CDR3 length: 16 amino acids. Germline CDR1 reads SNHLY; CDR2 reads FYNNEI. The ends lost 5 bases at V and 0 bases at J; junction bases unmatched: 6. This CDR3 reads CASSRQGLTTNEKLFF. The CDR3 DNA is TGTGCCAGCAGTAGACAGGGCTTGACAACTAATGAAAAACTGTTTTTT.

The CDR3 reads CASMVTSGGYTDTQYF. CDR3 coding DNA: TGTGCCAGTATGGTGACTAGCGGGGGTTACACAGATACGCAGTATTTT. The V call is TRBV19, the J call TRBJ2-3; 12 bases align to TRBD2. CDR1 LNHDA and CDR2 SQIVND come from the germline V gene (reference sequence). The CDR3 contains 16 residues. J lost 2 bases, V lost 7 bases, and 7 bases had no gene match.

The chain couples TRBV7-8 to TRBJ2-2; D gene unclear. This CDR3 comprises 18 residues. Trimming shortened V by 6 bases and J by 5 bases, and 25 bases separated the two germline ends. The germline CDR1 and CDR2 sequences are SGHVS and FQNEAQ. This chain's CDR3 is CASRQTPTMWVRTGELFF. The CDR3 bases are TGTGCCAGCAGACAGACCCCAACGATGTGGGTTCGAACCGGGGAGCTGTTTTTT.

This clone was counted only a few times. The chain has TRBV5-1 and TRBJ2-6, with D possibly matching TRBD1 (6 bases). The germline V and J ends were trimmed by 3 bases and 0 bases, with 10 bases remaining between them. Looked up from germline, CDR1 is SGHRS and CDR2 is YFSETQ. This CDR3 contains 16 residues. The CDR3 nucleotides are TGCGCCAGCAGCTCAGGGGATAACTCTGGGGCCAACGTCCTGACTTTC. Residues: CASSSGDNSGANVLTF.

This rearrangement joins TRBV6-5 to TRBJ1-1; 7 bases align to TRBD1. The germline CDR1 and CDR2 sequences are MNHEY and SVGAGI. Germline trimming cut 10 bases from V and 3 bases from J; bases unmatched to any gene: 5. The CDR3 contains 12 residues. As DNA, the CDR3 is TGTGCCATCTTAAGGGGGCACACTGAAGCTTTCTTT. Encoded protein: CAILRGHTEAFF.

This chain uses TRBV15 with TRBJ1-1; D possibly corresponds to TRBD1 (6 bases). The CDR3 contains 13 residues. V lost 0 bases and J 10 bases, leaving 12 bases between the germline ends. The germline CDR1 and CDR2 sequences are LNHNV and YYDKDF (reference sequence). The CDR3 protein is CATSREGGEVAFF. CDR3 in DNA: TGTGCCACCAGCAGAGAAGGGGGAGAGGTAGCTTTCTTT.

The V gene is TRBV24-1, the J gene TRBJ2-3; D remains unclear. CDR3 length: 15 amino acids. Trimming pared 2 bases from V and 6 bases from J, leaving 14 bases between. Germline V gene sequence: CDR1 KGHDR, CDR2 SFDVKD. Written as DNA, the CDR3 is TGTGCCACCAGTGATTATAAAGCCCGATCCGATACGCAGTATTTT. It is translated as CATSDYKARSDTQYF.

The chain carries TRBV10-2 and TRBJ2-1; 7 bases are a match to TRBD1. The V segment lost 7 bases and the J segment 6 bases; nucleotides outside the gene matches: 6. Germline V lookup: CDR1 WSHSY, CDR2 SAAADI. The CDR3 covers 13 residues. The CDR3 sequence is CASNRQGFNEQFF. Written as DNA, the CDR3 is TGCGCCAGCAACCGACAGGGCTTCAATGAGCAGTTCTTC.